This passage covers 18 T cell receptor beta chains from one sample sequenced in a study of beta chain features in type 1 diabetes. Expressed TCRB transcripts were sequenced because the entire RNA isolate underwent reverse transcription. Libraries were prepared by immunoSEQ multiplex PCR; TCRdb keeps only in-frame clonotypes and omits some of them. The table shows a few hundred thousand clones, with less than 15% occurring only once. Sequenced material: central memory CD4+ T cells from blood. The receptors stem from a man under 40 in good health.

This clone was found a few times. The rearrangement uses TRBV5-1 and TRBJ1-1; unclear D gene. The CDR3 is made up of 16 amino acids. Trimming took 6 bases from V and 4 from J, leaving 22 bases between them. CDR1 is SGHRS and CDR2 is YFSETQ in the germline V gene. The CDR3 nucleotides are TGCGCCAGCACCAATGGTGGGGTTCTAAGGTTCACTGAAGCTTTCTTT. This gives the protein CASTNGGVLRFTEAFF.

The J gene is TRBJ2-7, the V gene TRBV9; 7 bases are a match to TRBD1. The V and J ends lost 3 bases and 1 base, in that order; junction bases with no gene match: 7. This CDR3 region has 15 residues. CDR1 SGDLS and CDR2 YYNGEE come from the germline V gene. CDR3 coding DNA: TGTGCCAGCAGCGAGCAGGGGGTTCCATCCTACGAGCAGTACTTC. Protein: CASSEQGVPSYEQYF.

The table lists this clone with a few counts. V usage is TRBV30 and J usage is TRBJ2-1; TRBD2 aligns across 10 bases. V was clipped by 6 bases and J by 7 bases; unmatched bases: 6. Germline V gene sequence: CDR1 GTSNPN, CDR2 SVGIG (reference sequence). CDR3 length equals 13 residues. The DNA for the CDR3 is TGTGCCTGTGAGCGGGAGGGGTGGAATGAGCAGTTCTTC. Protein: CACEREGWNEQFF.

This rearrangement joins TRBV10-3 to TRBJ1-2; D is possibly TRBD1 (6 bases). Germline CDR1 is ENHRY and CDR2 is SYGVKD. The CDR3 extends over 15 amino acids. Trimming pared 5 bases from V and 7 bases from J, leaving 20 bases between. This CDR3 is CAISPMQNTGTGYTF. The CDR3 region has the DNA TGTGCCATCAGTCCAATGCAGAATACAGGGACTGGCTACACCTTC.

This sequence joins TRBV1 and TRBJ2-1; TRBD2 is the table's D call and was not checked against the DNA. TRBV1 has pseudogene status. The CDR3 is made up of 14 amino acids. The CDR3 loop is CTSSRPSGGSEQFF. The CDR3 DNA is TGCACCAGCAGCCGCCCAAGCGGGGGGAGTGAGCAGTTCTTC.

There are a few counts of this clone. This may be a read error: a much more frequent sequence differs by one nucleotide. The V and J genes are TRBV19 and TRBJ2-5; 8 nucleotides line up with TRBD2. The CDR3 covers 17 residues. Germline-derived CDR1 and CDR2 are LNHDA and SQIVND (reference sequence). J lost 3 bases, V lost 9 bases, and 18 bases had no gene match. As DNA, the CDR3 is TGTGCCAGCAGCCGCGGGTCCTCCGGGGGGGCTAAAGAGACCCAGTACTTC. Residues: CASSRGSSGGAKETQYF.

A few counts support this clone. The rearrangement links TRBV6-1 to TRBJ2-6; D gene unclear. Deletions cut 6 bases from V and 19 bases from J, with 19 bases between. The germline V gene encodes CDR1 MNHNS and CDR2 SASEGT. This CDR3 is 12 amino acids long. The CDR3 loop reads CASSPPQLVHTF. DNA of the CDR3: TGTGCCAGCAGCCCACCACAGCTCGTTCACACTTTC.

This clone has just a few counts. The genes are TRBV2 and TRBJ1-5, with 7 bases that match TRBD1. Germline assignment: CDR1 SNHLY and CDR2 FYNNEI. The CDR3 sequence is 16 residues long. V trimming: 2 bases; J trimming: 5 bases; junction bases outside the gene matches: 9. As DNA, the CDR3 is TGTGCCAGCAGTGAAACAGGGGTCACTACCGATCAGCCCCAGCATTTT. Its protein is CASSETGVTTDQPQHF.

This chain links TRBV21-1 with TRBJ2-7. TRBV21-1 is listed as a pseudogene. This CDR3 comprises 17 residues. CDR3 amino acids: CASSKRGGQFSSYEQYF. CDR3 DNA sequence: TGTGCCAGCAGCAAAAGGGGGGGACAGTTCAGCTCCTACGAGCAGTACTTC.

This clone was counted a few times. The rearrangement joins TRBV7-6 to TRBJ2-7, with 7 bases that match TRBD1. This CDR3 spans 15 amino acids. In germline, CDR1 is SGHVS, CDR2 FNYEAQ. V gave up 4 bases and J gave up 1 base; unmatched junction bases: 7. CDR3 region: CASSSRGQLSYEQYF. In DNA form, the CDR3 reads TGTGCCAGCAGCTCCAGGGGACAGCTATCCTACGAGCAGTACTTC.

This clone occurred many times. This rearrangement joins TRBV7-2 to TRBJ1-2; no definite D call. V was shortened by 1 base and J by 9 bases, with 9 bases between the two germline ends. CDR3 length: 12 amino acids. The germline gives CDR1 SGHTA, CDR2 FQGNSA. CDR3 region: CASSLELGSYTF. The DNA for the CDR3 is TGTGCCAGCAGCTTAGAGCTGGGGAGCTACACCTTC.

This clone was detected only a few times. The rearrangement links TRBV5-6 to TRBJ1-3; no definite D call. The CDR3 contains 14 residues. V lost 4 bases, J lost 4 bases, and 12 bases lay in between. Germline lookup yields CDR1 SGHDT and CDR2 YYEEEE. CDR3 coding DNA: TGTGCCAGCAGCGAAATCGGGCAGGGAAACACCATATATTTT. It is translated as CASSEIGQGNTIYF.

This chain links TRBV9 with TRBJ2-7, with a tentative D call TRBD2 (7 bases). The germline V and J ends were trimmed by 0 bases and 4 bases, with 23 bases remaining between them. This CDR3 comprises 18 residues. Germline V CDR1 and CDR2: SGDLS, YYNGEE. The CDR3 sequence is CASSVAMPRGGLPYEQYV. CDR3 DNA: TGTGCCAGCAGCGTAGCGATGCCTAGGGGGGGGTTGCCGTACGAGCAGTACGTC.

The V and J genes are TRBV6-1 and TRBJ1-5, with 9 bases that match TRBD1. The junction had 6 bases not matched to a gene; V was cut back by 6 bases and J by 6 bases. The germline V gene encodes CDR1 MNHNS and CDR2 SASEGT. The CDR3 is made up of 14 amino acids. The CDR3, as DNA: TGTGCCAGCAGCCCGGGACAGGGATTTCAGCCCCAGCATTTT. Protein: CASSPGQGFQPQHF.

The chain combines TRBV5-1 with TRBJ2-3; unclear D gene. There are 11 residues in the CDR3. The V end lost 2 bases, the J end lost 4 bases, and 2 bases lay between the germline ends. Germline assignment: CDR1 SGHRS and CDR2 YFSETQ. As DNA, the CDR3 is TGCGCCAGCAGCTTTGCAGATACGCAGTATTTT. It encodes CASSFADTQYF.

V usage is TRBV4-3 and J usage is TRBJ2-1; TRBD1 is a possible D gene (6 bases). The germline CDR1 and CDR2 sequences are LGHNA and YSLEER. The CDR3 sequence is 13 residues long. V lost 1 base, J lost 12 bases, and 13 bases lay in between. This CDR3 is CASSQAQGLWQFF. The CDR3 DNA follows: TGCGCCAGCAGCCAAGCCCAGGGGTTGTGGCAGTTCTTC.

This clone was observed a handful of times. The chain uses TRBV6-6 and TRBJ2-1, with 10 nucleotides matching TRBD2. V shed 6 bases and J 6 bases; nucleotides not matched to a gene: 5. The CDR3 spans 14 residues. Germline lookup yields CDR1 MNHNY and CDR2 SVGAGI (reference sequence). The CDR3 sequence: CASRRAGGSNEQFF. Written as DNA, the CDR3 is TGTGCCAGCAGGAGAGCGGGAGGGTCCAATGAGCAGTTCTTC.

This clone was recorded a few times. V and J are TRBV6-6 and TRBJ1-2, with D perhaps TRBD1 (6 bases). Trimming cost V 6 bases and J 2 bases, with 10 bases left between them. The CDR3 spans 13 residues. The germline V gene has CDR1 MNHNY and CDR2 SVGAGI (reference sequence). The CDR3 loop is CASRPTGNYGYTF. CDR3 DNA sequence: TGTGCCAGCAGACCTACAGGGAACTATGGCTACACCTTC.